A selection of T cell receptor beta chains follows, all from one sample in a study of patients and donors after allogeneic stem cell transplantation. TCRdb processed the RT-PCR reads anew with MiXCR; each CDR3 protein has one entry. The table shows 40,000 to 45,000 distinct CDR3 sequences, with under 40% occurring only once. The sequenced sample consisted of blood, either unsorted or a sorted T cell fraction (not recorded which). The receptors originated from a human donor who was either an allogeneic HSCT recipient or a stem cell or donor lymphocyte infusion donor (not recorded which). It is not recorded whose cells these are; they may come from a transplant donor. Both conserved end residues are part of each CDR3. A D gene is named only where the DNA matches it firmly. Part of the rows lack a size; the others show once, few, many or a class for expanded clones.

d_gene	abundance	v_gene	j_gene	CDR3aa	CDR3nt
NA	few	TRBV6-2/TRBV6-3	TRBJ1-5	CASSQGVWDSNQPQHF	TGTGCCAGCAGTCAAGGGGTTTGGGATAGCAATCAGCCCCAGCATTTT
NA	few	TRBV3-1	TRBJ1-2	CASSPRGRGYTF	TGTGCCAGCAGCCCCCGAGGGCGAGGCTACACCTTC
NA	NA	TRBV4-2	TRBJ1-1	CASSQDSVRGDTEAFF	TGTGCCAGCAGCCAAGATAGCGTGAGGGGAGACACTGAAGCTTTCTTT
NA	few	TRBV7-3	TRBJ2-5	CASSLTDIGEETQYF	TGTGCCAGCAGCTTAACGGACATCGGCGAGGAGACCCAGTACTTC
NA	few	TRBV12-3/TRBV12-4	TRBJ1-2	CASSFPRRVNGYTF	TGTGCCAGCAGTTTCCCTCGAAGGGTGAATGGCTACACCTTC
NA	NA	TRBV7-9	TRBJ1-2	CASSGDKSYGYTF	TGTGCCAGCAGCGGGGACAAGTCCTATGGCTACACCTTC
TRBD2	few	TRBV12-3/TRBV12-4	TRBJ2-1	CASSFSRGLYNEQFF	TGTGCCAGCAGTTTCTCGCGGGGACTATACAATGAGCAGTTCTTC
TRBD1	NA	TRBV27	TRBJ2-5	CASSLGTGGMETQYF	TGTGCCAGCAGTTTAGGAACAGGGGGTATGGAGACCCAGTACTTC
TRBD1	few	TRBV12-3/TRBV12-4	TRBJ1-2	CASSLPRQGPNYGYTF	TGTGCCAGCAGTTTACCCAGACAGGGGCCCAACTATGGCTACACCTTC
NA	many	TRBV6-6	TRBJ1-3	CASGSPGLVSGNTIYF	TGTGCCAGCGGATCCCCGGGGCTAGTCTCTGGAAACACCATATATTTT
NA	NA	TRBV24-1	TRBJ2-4	CATSDPNVDIQYF	TGTGCCACCAGTGATCCAAACGTGGACATTCAGTACTTC
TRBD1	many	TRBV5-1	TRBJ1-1	CASSLGDRSLTEAFF	TGCGCCAGCAGCTTGGGGGACAGGTCGTTAACTGAAGCTTTCTTT
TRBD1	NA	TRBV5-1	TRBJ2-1	CASSFQLPGQGGEQFF	TGCGCCAGCAGCTTCCAACTCCCGGGACAGGGGGGTGAGCAGTTCTTC
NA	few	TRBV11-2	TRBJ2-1	CASLTGLAGNEQFF	TGTGCCAGCCTGACGGGGCTTGCGGGTAATGAGCAGTTCTTC
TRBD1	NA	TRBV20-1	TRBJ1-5	CSASSDRGNQPQHF	TGCAGTGCTAGCTCGGACAGGGGTAATCAGCCCCAGCATTTT
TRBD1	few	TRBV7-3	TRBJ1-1	CASILRQGKGTEAFF	TGTGCCAGCATACTGAGACAGGGGAAGGGCACTGAAGCTTTCTTT
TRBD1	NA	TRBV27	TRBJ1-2	CASSLSGDSYYGYTF	TGTGCCAGCAGTTTATCAGGGGACAGTTACTATGGCTACACCTTC
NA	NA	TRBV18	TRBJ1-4	CASSPPGGDEKLFF	TGTGCCAGCTCACCACCGGGAGGTGATGAAAAACTGTTTTTT
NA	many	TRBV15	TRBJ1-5	CATSRQGDQPQHF	TGTGCCACCAGCAGACAGGGCGATCAGCCCCAGCATTTT
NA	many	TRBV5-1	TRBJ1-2	CASSLADSVANYGYTF	TGCGCCAGCAGCTTGGCAGACAGTGTAGCTAACTATGGCTACACCTTC
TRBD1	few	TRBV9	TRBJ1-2	CASSVEGTAYGYTF	TGTGCCAGCAGCGTAGAAGGGACAGCTTATGGCTACACCTTC
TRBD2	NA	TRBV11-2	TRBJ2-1	CASSSSSGRERNEQFF	TGTGCCAGCAGCTCTTCTAGCGGGAGGGAACGTAATGAGCAGTTCTTC
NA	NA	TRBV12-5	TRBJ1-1	CASGPGNTEAFF	TGTGCTAGTGGTCCAGGAAACACTGAAGCTTTCTTT
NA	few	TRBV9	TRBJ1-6	CASSPLGSGYNSPLHF	TGTGCCAGCAGCCCTCTGGGGAGTGGATATAATTCACCCCTCCACTTT
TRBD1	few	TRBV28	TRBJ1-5	CASRSRDRGYQPQHF	TGTGCCAGCAGGTCCCGGGACAGGGGTTACCAGCCCCAGCATTTT
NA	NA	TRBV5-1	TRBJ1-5	CASSPGQSNQPQHF	TGCGCCAGCAGCCCCGGACAAAGCAATCAGCCCCAGCATTTT
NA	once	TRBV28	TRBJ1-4	CASKRSEKLFF	TGTGCCAGCAAGCGGTCGGAAAAACTGTTTTTT
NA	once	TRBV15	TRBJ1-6	CATSRAGVPYGSPLHF	TGTGCCACCAGCAGAGCGGGGGTACCCTATGGTTCACCCCTCCACTTT
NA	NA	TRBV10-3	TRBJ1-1	CAISESPLMNTEAFF	TGTGCCATCAGTGAGTCTCCGCTTATGAACACTGAAGCTTTCTTT
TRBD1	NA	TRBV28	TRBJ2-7	CASSPGGSGYEQYF	TGTGCCAGCAGTCCAGGGGGTTCTGGCTACGAGCAGTACTTC
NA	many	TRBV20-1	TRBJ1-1	CSRLRNTEAFF	TGCAGTCGCCTCAGGAACACTGAAGCTTTCTTT
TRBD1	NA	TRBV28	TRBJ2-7	CASSLDLGDSSYEQYF	TGTGCCAGCAGTTTAGACCTCGGGGACAGCTCCTACGAGCAGTACTTC
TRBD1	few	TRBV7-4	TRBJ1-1	CASSLEGQTGAEAFF	TGTGCCAGCAGCTTAGAGGGGCAGACAGGGGCTGAAGCTTTCTTT
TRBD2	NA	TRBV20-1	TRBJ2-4	CSASSSGKNIQYF	TGCAGTGCTAGTTCTAGCGGAAAAAACATTCAGTACTTC
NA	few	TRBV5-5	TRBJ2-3	CASSLVQSADTQYF	TGTGCCAGCAGCTTGGTTCAAAGTGCAGATACGCAGTATTTT
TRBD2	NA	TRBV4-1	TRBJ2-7	CASTLGASGSYEQYF	TGCGCCAGCACCTTAGGGGCCAGCGGGAGCTACGAGCAGTACTTC
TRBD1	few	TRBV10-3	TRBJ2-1	CAISARTGKIAYNEQFF	TGTGCCATCAGTGCCCGGACAGGGAAGATCGCTTACAATGAGCAGTTCTTC
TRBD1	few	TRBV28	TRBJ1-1	CASSSYGQGKTEAFF	TGTGCCAGCAGTTCTTACGGACAGGGAAAAACTGAAGCTTTCTTT
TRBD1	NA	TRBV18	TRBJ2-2	CASSPRQGGNTGELFF	TGTGCCAGCTCACCTCGACAGGGGGGAAACACCGGGGAGCTGTTTTTT
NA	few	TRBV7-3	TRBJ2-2	CASSPGPRNTGELFF	TGTGCCAGCAGCCCAGGACCCAGGAACACCGGGGAGCTGTTTTTT
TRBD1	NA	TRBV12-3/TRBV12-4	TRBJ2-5	CASSWGQGAGETQYF	TGTGCCAGCAGTTGGGGACAGGGGGCTGGAGAGACCCAGTACTTC
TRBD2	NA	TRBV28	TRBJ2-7	CASSSPGASGTYEQYF	TGTGCCAGCAGCTCGCCAGGGGCTAGCGGGACGTACGAGCAGTACTTC
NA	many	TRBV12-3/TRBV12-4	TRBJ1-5	CASSLDSNQPQHF	TGTGCCAGCAGTTTGGATAGCAATCAGCCCCAGCATTTT
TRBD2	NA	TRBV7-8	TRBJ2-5	CASSPGLAGGTQYF	TGTGCCAGCAGCCCCGGACTAGCGGGAGGGACCCAGTACTTC
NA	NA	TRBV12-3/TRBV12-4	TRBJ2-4	CASREGGNIQYF	TGTGCCAGCAGGGAGGGGGGAAACATTCAGTACTTC
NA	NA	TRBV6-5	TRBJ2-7	CASKKNGNLYEQYF	TGTGCCAGCAAAAAAAACGGGAACCTCTACGAGCAGTACTTC
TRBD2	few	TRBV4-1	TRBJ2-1	CASSTGLAGDPYNEQFF	TGCGCCAGCAGTACCGGCCTAGCGGGAGATCCCTACAATGAGCAGTTCTTC
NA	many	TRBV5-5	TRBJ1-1	CASSLWEMEAFF	TGTGCCAGCAGCTTGTGGGAGATGGAAGCTTTCTTT
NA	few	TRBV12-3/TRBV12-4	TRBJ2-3	CASSLGWGDTQYF	TGTGCCAGCAGTTTAGGGTGGGGAGATACGCAGTATTTT
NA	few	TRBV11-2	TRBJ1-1	CASSAPVGIAEAFF	TGTGCCAGCAGCGCGCCCGTCGGGATAGCTGAAGCTTTCTTT
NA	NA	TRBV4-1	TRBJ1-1	CASSQGRGGSNTEAFF	TGCGCCAGCAGCCAAGGGAGGGGGGGCTCGAACACTGAAGCTTTCTTT
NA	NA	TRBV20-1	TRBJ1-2	CSAKDPAPQGYTF	TGCAGTGCCAAGGACCCGGCTCCTCAGGGCTACACCTTC
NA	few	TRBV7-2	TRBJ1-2	CASSAEAPNYGYTF	TGTGCCAGCAGCGCGGAGGCCCCTAACTATGGCTACACCTTC
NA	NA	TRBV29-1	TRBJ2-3	CSVEPVTDTQYF	TGCAGCGTTGAACCAGTCACAGATACGCAGTATTTT
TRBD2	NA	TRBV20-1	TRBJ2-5	CSATGTSGRALETQYF	TGCAGTGCTACCGGGACTAGCGGGAGGGCCTTAGAGACCCAGTACTTC
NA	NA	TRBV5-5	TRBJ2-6	CASSLSGRSGANVLTF	TGTGCCAGCAGCTTGAGTGGCCGGAGTGGGGCCAACGTCCTGACTTTC
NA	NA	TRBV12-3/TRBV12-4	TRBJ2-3	CASFESDTDTKYF	TGTGCCAGCTTTGAGAGCGACACAGATACGAAGTATTTT